The 18 T cell receptor beta chains in this list originate from one sample, sequenced in a study of T cell clonality in common variable immunodeficiency. Only in-frame clones appear in the TCRdb table, and some are missing; sequencing was by immunoSEQ multiplex PCR. The sample includes roughly 43,000 clones, none of them occurring once. The sample comprised peripheral blood mononuclear cells. Receptor source: a person between 18 and 75 years old in good health.

This clone has ten or more counts. The CDR3 region is CASSSRLGTSGVNEQFF. The CDR3 bases that were read are TGCGCCAGCAGCTCCCGCCTCGGGACTAGCGGGGTTAATGAG. The chain has TRBV4-1 and TRBJ2-1; 13 positions agree with TRBD2. The read terminates 3 residues before the CDR3 end, so the remaining end is supplied by the germline J gene. CDR1 is MGHRA and CDR2 is YSYEKL in the germline V gene. The CDR3 is made up of 17 amino acids. The V gene end was trimmed by 5 bases and the J gene end by 7 bases; junction bases not matched to a gene: 11.

About this clone itself: The sequenced fragment ends 3 residues before the CDR3 boundary, so the rest is inferred from the germline J gene. The chain combines TRBV7-9 with TRBJ1-2, with D maybe TRBD1 (6 bases). The CDR3 has 12 residues. Germline CDR1 is SEHNR and CDR2 is FQNEAQ (reference sequence). CDR3 DNA (partial): TGTGCCAGCAGCCAACAGGGAAATGAC. Translating it yields CASSQQGND. The entire CDR3 protein reads CASSQQGNDYTF.

In this sample, this clone turned up many times. Sequencing ends 3 residues short of the CDR3 end; the germline J gene provides the rest. This chain joins TRBV2 and TRBJ1-2, with TRBD1 as a possible D gene (6 bases). The CDR3 contains 14 residues. Germline values: CDR1 SNHLY, CDR2 FYNNEI. V lost 5 bases and J lost 6, with 16 bases in between. The sequenced part of the CDR3 DNA is TGTGCCAGCAGTCCCGAGGGGCAGGGGCATGGC. As protein: CASSPEGQGHG. The full CDR3 protein reads CASSPEGQGHGYTF.

This clone has at least ten counts. The read terminates 3 residues ahead of where the CDR3 ends, so the germline J gene completes it. The chain combines TRBV7-9 with TRBJ1-6, with D maybe TRBD1 (5 bases). CDR1 SEHNR and CDR2 FQNEAQ come from the germline V gene (reference sequence). The CDR3 is 15 amino acids. V was trimmed by 7 bases and J by 7 bases, leaving 17 bases between them. CDR3 protein: CASTLTGEPNSPLHF. The part of the CDR3 DNA that was read is TGTGCCAGCACCCTTACGGGGGAACCCAATTCACCC. The whole variable domain, filled in from reference TRBV7-9 and TRBJ1-6, reads DTGVSQNPRHKITKRGQNVTFRCDPISEHNRLYWYRQTLGQGPEFLTYFQNEAQLEKSRLLSDRFSAERPKGSFSTLEIQRTEQGDSAMYLCASTLTGEPNSPLHFGNGTRLTVT.

This clone occurred many times. The sequenced CDR3 bases are TGTGCCAGCAGCCCCGGACAGTCTCCTAACTATGGC. Translated, it gives CASSPGQSPNYG. From start to end, the CDR3 is CASSPGQSPNYGYTF. The V gene is TRBV7-3, the J gene TRBJ1-2; weak D call: TRBD1 (6 bases). The read stops 3 residues short of the end of the CDR3; the missing end is completed from the germline J gene. The CDR3 sequence is 15 residues long. The V end lost 5 bases, the J end lost 0 bases, and 13 bases lay between the germline ends. CDR1 SGHTA and CDR2 FQGTGA come from the germline V gene.

This clone was recorded many times. The read halts 3 residues ahead of the CDR3 end, with the missing end drawn from the germline J gene. J is TRBJ2-7 and V is TRBV6-1, with TRBD1 matching 8 bases. The germline CDR1 and CDR2 sequences are MNHNS and SASEGT. Trimming removed 3 bases from V and 6 bases from J; junction bases left unmatched: 7. This CDR3 spans 14 amino acids. Partial CDR3 DNA: TGTGCCAGCAGTGATGTCACAGGGGGAGCCGAG. Protein: CASSDVTGGAE. The entire CDR3 sequence reads CASSDVTGGAEQYF.

This clone was recorded many times. Coverage ceases 3 residues before the CDR3 finishes, and the germline J gene fills in the end. J is TRBJ2-5 and V is TRBV9; a possible D gene is TRBD2 (6 bases). Germline V CDR1 and CDR2: SGDLS, YYNGEE. Trimming removed 7 bases from V and 5 bases from J, with 18 bases in between. The CDR3 runs 14 residues. The covered CDR3 bases are TGTGCCAGCGGTGGGGGACTGAGTATGGAGACC. Amino acid sequence: CASGGGLSMET. The full CDR3 protein reads CASGGGLSMETQYF.

This clone was detected many times. Read coverage stops 3 residues before the CDR3 terminus; the germline J gene supplies the remainder. The chain employs TRBV2 and TRBJ2-1; weak D call: TRBD1 (6 bases). This CDR3 region has 13 residues. V dropped 8 bases and J dropped 1 base, with 9 bases sitting between them. CDR1 and CDR2 from the germline V gene are SNHLY and FYNNEI. The CDR3 sequence: CASSQGSYNEQFF. The CDR3 DNA, read in part, is TGTGCCAGCTCACAGGGATCCTACAATGAG. The whole variable domain, remainder taken from reference TRBV2 and TRBJ2-1, is EPEVTQTPSHQVTQMGQEVILRCVPISNHLYFYWYRQILGQKVEFLVSFYNNEISEKSEIFDDQFSVERPDGSNFTLKIRSTKLEDSAMYFCASSQGSYNEQFFGPGTRLTVL.

This clone has ten or more counts. The read finishes 3 residues shy of the CDR3 end, and the germline J gene is used to complete it. The chain joins TRBV5-1 to TRBJ2-7, with 9 bases lining up with TRBD1. CDR1 and CDR2 (germline): SGHRS, YFSETQ. With V trimmed by 4 bases and J by 0 bases, 5 bases remained unmatched. The length of the CDR3 is 15 residues. CDR3 loop: CASSVQGAISYEQYF. The sequenced CDR3 bases are TGCGCCAGCAGCGTACAGGGGGCTATCTCCTACGAG.

This clone was counted ten times or more. The DNA ends 3 residues before the CDR3 does, and the rest of the CDR3 is filled in from the germline J gene. The rearrangement uses TRBV5-1 and TRBJ2-1; 7 bases align to TRBD1. After removal of 2 bases from V and 9 bases from J, the junction contained 11 bases not matched to a gene. The CDR3 runs 15 residues. CDR1 is SGHRS, CDR2 YFSETQ, per germline. CDR3 region: CASSLGSGGRGEQFF. The sequenced part of the CDR3 DNA is TGCGCCAGCAGCTTAGGGTCAGGGGGAAGGGGTGAG.

This clone was seen at least ten times. Here the CDR3 reads CASSPPPGLAGGLIGGEQFF. The sequenced CDR3 bases are TGTGCCAGCAGCCCACCCCCGGGACTAGCGGGGGGGCTAATCGGGGGTGAG. The genes are TRBV13 and TRBJ2-1; 16 nucleotides align to TRBD2. The read ends 3 residues shy of where the CDR3 ends; the end is completed using the germline J gene. The germline V gene has CDR1 PRHDT and CDR2 FYEKMQ (reference sequence). V lost 5 bases to trimming and J lost 9 bases; unmatched junction nucleotides: 19. The CDR3 is 20 residues long.

In this sample, this clone turned up many times. The read finishes 3 residues shy of the CDR3 end, and the germline J gene is used to complete it. The V gene is TRBV20-1, the J gene TRBJ2-7, with TRBD1 matching 9 bases. The V segment lost 3 bases and the J segment 2 bases; nucleotides outside the gene matches: 8. CDR1 DFQATT and CDR2 SNEGSKA come from the germline V gene (reference sequence). The CDR3 loop spans 15 amino acids. CDR3 amino acids: CSASRLGQGTYEQYF. The part of the CDR3 DNA that was read is TGCAGTGCTAGTCGGTTGGGACAGGGTACCTACGAG.

There are many counts of this clone. The CDR3 end lies 3 residues beyond the end of the read and is filled in from the germline J gene. The V gene is TRBV4-1, the J gene TRBJ1-5; 7 bases align to TRBD1. J was trimmed by 6 bases and V by 1 base; bases with no gene match: 6. The CDR3 runs to 15 residues. Germline-derived CDR1 and CDR2 are MGHRA and YSYEKL. CDR3 region: CASSQVQTGIQPQHF. The DNA read from the CDR3 is TGCGCCAGCAGCCAAGTACAGACAGGGATTCAGCCC.

Ten or more counts support this clone. From the germline J gene comes the end of the CDR3, since the read stops 3 residues before it. The genes are TRBV20-1 and TRBJ1-5; 8 nucleotides line up with TRBD1. CDR3 length equals 14 residues. J gave up 6 bases and V 6 bases, and 10 bases lay outside the gene matches. Germline-derived CDR1 and CDR2 are DFQATT and SNEGSKA (reference sequence). CDR3 DNA (partial): TGCAGTGCAGCAGGACAGGGAGGGGTTCAGCCC. Translation gives CSAAGQGGVQP. From start to end, the CDR3 is CSAAGQGGVQPQHF.

Many counts were recorded for this clone. The CDR3 goes on 3 residues after the read ends, and that part is filled in from the germline J gene. This chain uses TRBV24-1 with TRBJ2-7; 13 nucleotides match TRBD2. Trimming at V came to 1 base and at J to 3 bases, leaving 5 bases not matched to a gene. Per germline, CDR1 KGHDR and CDR2 SFDVKD. There are 17 residues in the CDR3. The CDR3 spells CATSDFKGTSGDYEQYF. The sequenced part of the CDR3 DNA is TGTGCCACCAGTGATTTTAAGGGGACTAGCGGGGACTACGAG.

This clone was counted a few times. From the germline J gene comes the end of the CDR3, since the read stops 3 residues before it. This chain joins TRBV11-2 and TRBJ2-3, with D unclear. CDR1 and CDR2 from the germline V gene are SGHAT and FQNNGV. With 4 bases removed from V and 2 bases from J, the gap between germline ends came to 7 bases. The CDR3 contains 13 residues. CDR3 sequence: CASSSISTDTQYF. CDR3 bases read: TGTGCCAGCAGCTCTATCTCCACAGATACG.

This clone occurred many times. The observed sequence ends 3 residues before the CDR3 terminus, with the missing tail filled in from the germline J gene. J is TRBJ2-7 and V is TRBV16; 10 nucleotides agree with TRBD2. With V trimmed by 2 bases and J by 6 bases, 7 bases remained unmatched. Germline V gives CDR1 KGHSY, CDR2 FQNENV. The CDR3 consists of 15 residues. The CDR3 DNA, read in part, is TGTGCCAGCAGCCAAAAGAGCGGGAGGGCCTTCGAG. Its translation is CASSQKSGRAFE. The entire CDR3 reads CASSQKSGRAFEQYF. The whole variable domain, remainder taken from reference TRBV16 and TRBJ2-7, is GEEVAQTPKHLVRGEGQKAKLYCAPIKGHSYVFWYQQVLKNEFKFLISFQNENVFDETGMPKERFSAKCLPNSPCSLEIQATKLEDSAVYFCASSQKSGRAFEQYFGPGTRLTVT.

This clone was seen many times. Coverage ceases 3 residues before the CDR3 finishes, and the germline J gene fills in the end. This chain links TRBV7-2 with TRBJ1-1; TRBD1 aligns across 7 bases. Per germline, CDR1 SGHTA and CDR2 FQGNSA. Losses at the gene ends were 5 bases for V and 6 bases for J; bases not matched to a gene: 12. This CDR3 has 15 residues. Here the CDR3 reads CASSGRTGRFAEAFF. The sequenced CDR3 bases are TGTGCCAGCAGCGGACGGACAGGACGGTTCGCTGAA.